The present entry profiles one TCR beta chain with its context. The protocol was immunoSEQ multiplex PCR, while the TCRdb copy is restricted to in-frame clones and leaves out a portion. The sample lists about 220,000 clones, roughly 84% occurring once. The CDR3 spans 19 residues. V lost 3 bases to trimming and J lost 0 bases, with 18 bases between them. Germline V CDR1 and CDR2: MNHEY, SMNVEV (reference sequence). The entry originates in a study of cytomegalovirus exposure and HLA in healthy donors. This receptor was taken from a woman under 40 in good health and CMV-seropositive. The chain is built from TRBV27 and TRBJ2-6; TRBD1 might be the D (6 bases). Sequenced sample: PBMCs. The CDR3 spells CASSFRKLGHHSGANVLTF. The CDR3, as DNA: TGTGCCAGCAGTTTTAGAAAGTTGGGACACCACTCTGGGGCCAACGTCCTGACTTTC.